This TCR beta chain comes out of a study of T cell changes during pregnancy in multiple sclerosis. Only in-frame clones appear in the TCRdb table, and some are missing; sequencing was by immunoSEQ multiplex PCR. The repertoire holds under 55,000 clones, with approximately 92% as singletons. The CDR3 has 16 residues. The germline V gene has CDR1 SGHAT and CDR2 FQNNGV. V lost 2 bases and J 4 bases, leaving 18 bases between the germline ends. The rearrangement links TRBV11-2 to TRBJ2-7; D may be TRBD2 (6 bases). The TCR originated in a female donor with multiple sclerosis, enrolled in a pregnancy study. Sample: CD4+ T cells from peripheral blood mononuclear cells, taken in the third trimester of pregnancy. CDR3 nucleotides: TGTGCCAGCAGCTTAACGGTTCCGGAGGGACTGTACGAGCAGTACTTC. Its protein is CASSLTVPEGLYEQYF.